The entry that follows covers one TCR beta chain sequence. Its antigen specificity is not known. The junction and the germline gene differ at one end; a read error may be behind it. Library generation was performed with 5' RACE. The sequencer was an Illumina HiSeq 2500. The second PCR ran for roughly 7 to 11 cycles and used a J-beta primer mix along with a sample-barcoded 5' primer. A template-switch 5' adaptor carrying 12 random nucleotides introduced a unique molecular identifier onto each TCR beta cDNA molecule. Each sample yielded at least 3 million CDR3-containing paired-end reads. All of the RNA was converted into first-strand cDNA using the Mint cDNA synthesis kit, with a TRBC-specific oligonucleotide serving as the primer. Following uracil-DNA glycosylase treatment, a first 18-cycle PCR with universal primers M1SS and BC2_uni_R was performed on all cDNA. Per the source publication's procedure: Each sample was normalized by randomly selecting 1 million high-quality reads, each carrying a distinct molecular identifier. Instead of being binned into consensus sequences, reads with shared molecular identifiers were discarded. CDR3 identification, clonotype clustering and error correction used MiTCR with a Q25 quality threshold and the strictest error-elimination algorithm. A nonparametric unseen species model with Euler transformation was used to estimate a lower bound on total TCR beta diversity. TCRdb redid the processing of the public reads, applying fastp at Q25 and MiXCR, and retained in-frame beta chains. Rows matching on CDR3 protein sequence are summarized as one entry with the most common DNA and genes. It is TCRdb's table, rather than the study itself, that gives the V and J calls and clone size. A total of 550,000 to 800,000 distinct CDR3 sequences appear in this sample, around 20% of them only once. Of the sample, 3% to 4% is held by the ten largest clones.

Systemically healthy Caucasian individuals from Russia, some 40 in total and aged about 6 to 95 years, were included as donors. Ten milliliters of peripheral blood were drawn from each donor into EDTA-treated Vacutainer tubes. PBMCs were isolated by Ficoll-Paque density-gradient centrifugation, with at least 6 million obtained per sample. Trizol reagent was used to extract total RNA from the PBMCs, yielding at least 5 micrograms per sample. Naive CD45RAhigh/CD27high T cell percentages were measured by flow cytometry on a PBMC aliquot from every donor. The germline V gene yields MNHEY for CDR1 and SVGAGI for CDR2. Including cysteine and phenylalanine, the CDR3 has 15 amino acids. The DNA shown is the 45-base CDR3, in frame from base 1. The data derive from a study of blood T cells in healthy people across ages (dated by TCRdb to the mid-2010s). Regarding the complete study: Template switching captured roughly one uniquely barcoded TCR beta cDNA molecule per two T cells in model experiments. The study measured age-related changes in TCR beta repertoire diversity using deep sequencing normalized with unique cDNA molecular identifiers. Using the same blood draw, the study looked at two additional independent replicas of 1 million unique cDNA reads for two donors, one aged 18 to 30 and the other aged 80 or older. The donors were split into four age groups: young (average about 15 years), middle-aged (nearly 40), aged (over 55) and long-lived (approximately 80). To avoid experimental bias, donors of different ages were randomly spread across the sequencing lanes. Results the study describes overall, beyond this receptor: The long-lived group showed more naive CD4+ T cells, fewer expanded clones and increased TCR diversity than the aged group, suggesting age selection. As age increased, observed TCR beta diversity per million T cells dropped in a roughly linear way, and a significant reduction was already evident by age around 41. The percentage of naive T cells measured by flow cytometry correlated strongly with observed TCR beta diversity. Estimates of total diversity from one million sequenced T cells were regarded as lower bounds and underestimates. Because the CMV infection status of the donors was unknown, age-related changes in expanded clonotypes may potentially have been confounded. Because profiling used bulk unsorted PBMCs, naive and antigen-experienced compartments could not be compared conclusively.

Sequenced input: blood. This sequence was found in a man between 70 and 80 years old in good health. In this chain, TRBV6-5 is recombined with TRBJ1-1; the junction holds 8 bases that match TRBD1. For the CDR3, the sequence is CASSYSDRVDTEAFF. The DNA sequence follows: TGTGCCAGCAGTTACTCGGACAGGGTGGACACTGAAGCTTTCTTC.